This T cell receptor beta chain emerged from a study of T cell responses to AZD1222 COVID-19 vaccine. Overall study context: Pooling covered second doses at about 4 or about 12 weeks.

Overall study findings and caveats: Clonal diversity was possibly underestimated, and the donors were mostly white British, with more females. Dominant at 160-218 and 743-854, vaccine-associated CD4 TCRs also spanned spike. Sampling that yielded the repertoires occurred only after the peak T cell response.

CDR1 is MNHEY and CDR2 is SVGEGT in the germline V gene. Trimming removed 4 bases from V and 12 bases from J, with 15 bases in between. The CDR3 runs to 12 residues. Profiling relied on immunoSEQ multiplex PCR, and the TCRdb table lists in-frame clones only, not all of them. The sample has around 110,000 clones, approximately 84% seen once. About this clone itself: The antigen is unknown.

Sample: peripheral blood, taken on day 0 of AZD1222 vaccination. The receptor was derived from an adult in good health. V is TRBV6-2 or TRBV6-3 and J is TRBJ1-2; TRBD1 might be the D (5 bases). CDR3 protein: CASSSHQGTDTF. In nucleotides, the CDR3 is TGTGCCAGCAGTTCGCATCAAGGGACCGACACCTTC.